This T cell receptor (beta chain) was obtained from a study of CD8+ T cells in alopecia areata. Overall study findings and caveats: Alopecia totalis/universalis scalp especially showed more expanded CD8+ clones than normal scalp. Scalp clonality and expanded CD8+ clones among the top 100 showed significant decreases with tofacitinib. In scalp and blood, many expanded lesional clones persisted during tofacitinib.

cDNA serving as the sequencing template came from extracted, reverse transcribed RNA. Assay: immunoSEQ multiplex PCR; the TCRdb copy retains only in-frame clones and omits some. The sample holds 170,000 or so clones, 53% seen once. Germline V CDR1 and CDR2: SGHDN, FVKESK. This CDR3 has 14 residues. Trimming took 2 bases from V and 7 from J, leaving 15 bases between them. This sample's treatment: oral pan-JAK inhibitor, 5-10 mg twice daily. This clone was observed a few times. Antigen specificity is unknown. This TCR derives from a human donor with alopecia areata. This chain joins TRBV14 and TRBJ2-7; D call uncertain. Material: CD8+ T cells sorted from blood, obtained at week 24, from a patient treated with tofacitinib. The CDR3 reads CASSQTTLMGEQYF. CDR3 DNA: TGTGCCAGCAGCCAAACAACCCTCATGGGGGAGCAGTACTTC.